The 23 T cell receptor beta chains presented below share a single source sample, sequenced in a study of B cell selection in AIRE deficiency. The table came from immunoSEQ multiplex PCR; TCRdb's copy has only in-frame clones and leaves some out. Among 28,000 or so clones listed, about 92% were seen once. The regulatory T cell sort gate was CD4+CD25hiCD127low/negative. The sequencing input was CD4+CD25+ Tregs sorted from PBMCs. The receptor source for this set is a human donor in good health.

The rearrangement joins TRBV5-1 to TRBJ2-1, with 7 bases matching TRBD2. V shed 2 bases and J 4 bases; nucleotides not matched to a gene: 6. Germline V lookup: CDR1 SGHRS, CDR2 YFSETQ. This CDR3 region has 15 residues. CDR3 sequence (DNA): TGCGCCAGCAGCTTCGGACTAGGGACTTACAATGAGCAGTTCTTC. It is translated as CASSFGLGTYNEQFF.

This chain links TRBV11-2 with TRBJ2-7; a weak D match, TRBD2 (5 bases). CDR1 SGHAT and CDR2 FQNNGV come from the germline V gene. V was cut by 1 base and J by 3 bases, with 10 bases left in between. The CDR3 is 14 amino acids. CDR3: CASSLVGSNYEQYF. CDR3 in DNA: TGTGCCAGCAGCTTAGTGGGGAGTAACTACGAGCAGTACTTC.

The genes are TRBV6-7 and TRBJ2-7; D may be TRBD1 (6 bases). Being an ORF, TRBV6-7 has a function that is uncertain. The V gene lost 6 bases and the J gene lost 0 bases, with 12 bases spanning the gap. The CDR3 is made up of 14 amino acids. The CDR3 nucleotides read TGTGCCAGCAGCCTCCGGGACAACTCCTACGAGCAGTACTTC. It is translated as CASSLRDNSYEQYF.

The V gene is TRBV19, the J gene TRBJ1-6, with TRBD1 matching 8 bases. Germline V gives CDR1 LNHDA, CDR2 SQIVND (reference sequence). Unmatched junction bases numbered 12, after V lost 4 bases and J lost 10 bases. CDR3 length: 16 residues. CDR3 in DNA: TGTGCCAGTAGTACCGGTCCCGGGACAGGAGGGTCACCCCTCCACTTT. Its translation is CASSTGPGTGGSPLHF.

The chain recombines TRBV15 with TRBJ1-5, with D hard to call. V gave up 1 base and J gave up 2 bases, with 9 bases separating them. Germline CDR1 LNHNV, CDR2 YYDKDF (reference sequence). The CDR3 has 15 residues. CDR3 residues: CATSRVTRGNQPQHF. The CDR3, as DNA: TGTGCCACCAGCAGAGTGACGAGGGGCAATCAGCCCCAGCATTTT.

This chain uses TRBV7-9 with TRBJ2-5; the D gene is possibly TRBD1 (5 bases). Trimming left V 1 base short and J 1 base short, with 13 bases between. CDR1 is SEHNR, CDR2 FQNEAQ, per germline (reference sequence). CDR3 length equals 16 residues. CDR3 sequence reads: CASSLGQTWGQETQYF. The CDR3 DNA is TGTGCCAGCAGCTTAGGACAGACCTGGGGCCAAGAGACCCAGTACTTC.

V gene TRBV7-2 combines with J gene TRBJ1-1, with a tentative D call TRBD1 (6 bases). Trimming took 5 bases from V and 3 from J, leaving 16 bases between them. The V gene's germline CDR1 is SGHTA and CDR2 FQGNSA. The CDR3 runs to 15 residues. CDR3 in amino acids: CASSTITGIDTEAFF. CDR3 nucleotides: TGTGCCAGCAGCACCATTACAGGGATTGACACTGAAGCTTTCTTT.

The chain employs TRBV5-1 and TRBJ1-2; 7 bases are a match to TRBD1. The CDR3 totals 13 residues. J was trimmed by 3 bases and V by 2 bases; bases with no gene match: 1. The germline gives CDR1 SGHRS, CDR2 YFSETQ. The CDR3 coding sequence is TGCGCCAGCAGCTTCGGGACAGACTATGGCTACACCTTC. This gives the protein CASSFGTDYGYTF.

The chain employs TRBV6-5 and TRBJ1-1, with 7 bases lining up with TRBD1. V trimming: 2 bases; J trimming: 0 bases; junction bases outside the gene matches: 0. CDR3 size: 14 residues. From germline, CDR1 is MNHEY and CDR2 SVGAGI. This chain's CDR3 is CASSYGTVNTEAFF. For the CDR3, the DNA is TGTGCCAGCAGTTACGGGACAGTGAACACTGAAGCTTTCTTT.

V and J are TRBV6-1 and TRBJ1-6; D gene uncertain. The CDR3 length is 14 residues. Trimming stripped 4 bases from V and 5 bases from J, with 9 bases between. The germline CDR1 and CDR2 sequences are MNHNS and SASEGT. The CDR3 DNA is TGTGCCAGCAGTGTTAAGGGTAATAATTCACCCCTCCACTTT. It codes for CASSVKGNNSPLHF.

The chain recombines TRBV6-4 with TRBJ2-7; maybe TRBD1 (6 bases). Germline CDR1 and CDR2: MRHNA and SNTAGT. The CDR3 covers 16 residues. V lost 0 bases and J lost 0, with 12 bases in between. Here the CDR3 DNA reads TGTGCCAGCAGTGACTCGGGGTGGGACACCTCCTACGAGCAGTACTTC. As protein: CASSDSGWDTSYEQYF.

Of note for this clone: Mismatch with germline at one junction end may stem from a read error. The V gene is TRBV6-5, the J gene TRBJ1-4; D is undetermined. CDR1 is MNHEY and CDR2 is SVGAGI in the germline V gene. The CDR3 runs to 15 residues. CDR3 in amino acids: CANSSDGATNEKLFF. DNA of the CDR3: TGTGCCAACAGTTCGGACGGGGCAACTAATGAAAAACTGTTTTTT.

J is TRBJ2-2 and V is TRBV2; weak D call: TRBD2 (5 bases). CDR1 is SNHLY, CDR2 FYNNEI, per germline. V lost 9 bases and J 8 bases, leaving 19 bases between the germline ends. This CDR3 has 14 residues. The CDR3 sequence is CASGHFRAEGELFF. The DNA of the CDR3 is TGTGCCAGTGGGCATTTTAGAGCGGAAGGGGAGCTGTTTTTT.

This clone was observed a handful of times. Here the CDR3 DNA reads TGCGCCAGCAGTCAAGGGCTAATGGGTTCGGCGCCAGATACGCAGTATTTT. The encoded protein is CASSQGLMGSAPDTQYF. The genes are TRBV23-1 and TRBJ2-3, with D uncertain. TRBV23-1 is placed among ORFs of uncertain function. Trimming cost V 2 bases and J 4 bases, with 19 bases left between them. This CDR3 is built from 17 residues.

The CDR3 region is CASSFGQGGGPQHF. As DNA, the CDR3 is TGTGCCAGCAGCTTTGGACAGGGCGGGGGGCCCCAGCATTTT. This rearrangement joins TRBV5-6 to TRBJ1-5; 8 bases are a match to TRBD1. The junction had 7 bases not matched to a gene; V was cut back by 2 bases and J by 9 bases. The CDR3 runs to 14 residues. CDR1 is SGHDT and CDR2 is YYEEEE in the germline V gene.

The genes are TRBV18 and TRBJ1-2, with D possibly being TRBD1 (6 bases). V lost 6 bases and J 5 bases, leaving 16 bases between the germline ends. Germline lookup yields CDR1 KGHSH and CDR2 LQKENI. CDR3 length: 14 amino acids. CDR3 DNA sequence: TGTGCCAGCTCCCGGGCCGGGGGCGGGTATGGCTACACCTTC. Its protein is CASSRAGGGYGYTF.

V usage is TRBV18 and J usage is TRBJ1-4, with 9 nucleotides matching TRBD1. The ends lost 6 bases at V and 4 bases at J; junction bases unmatched: 9. This CDR3 comprises 16 residues. Germline loops: CDR1 KGHSH, CDR2 LQKENI. CDR3 DNA sequence: TGTGCCAGCTCGCCGTCAAGGACAGGGGTTAATGAAAAACTGTTTTTT. As protein: CASSPSRTGVNEKLFF.

The chain joins TRBV11-2 to TRBJ2-1; D is undetermined. With 6 bases removed from V and 0 bases from J, the gap between germline ends came to 24 bases. The germline CDR1 and CDR2 sequences are SGHAT and FQNNGV. This CDR3 is built from 19 residues. The CDR3 spells CASSKNKAHSVSSYNEQFF. Here the CDR3 DNA reads TGTGCCAGCAGTAAAAACAAGGCCCATAGTGTAAGCTCCTACAATGAGCAGTTCTTC.

The V and J genes are TRBV5-6 and TRBJ2-3, with 11 bases matching TRBD2. V was clipped by 3 bases and J by 1 base; unmatched bases: 4. The CDR3 consists of 16 residues. Germline values: CDR1 SGHDT, CDR2 YYEEEE. Here the CDR3 DNA reads TGTGCCAGCAGCTATACTAGCGGGGGTCGCACAGATACGCAGTATTTT. Its translation: CASSYTSGGRTDTQYF.

This chain uses TRBV7-9 with TRBJ1-6; 7 nucleotides line up with TRBD1. V was clipped by 2 bases and J by 0 bases; unmatched bases: 10. CDR1 and CDR2 (germline): SEHNR, FQNEAQ (reference sequence). The CDR3 has 19 residues. The DNA for the CDR3 is TGTGCCAGCAGCTTACGTTCGGGACAGCAGTTCTCCTATAATTCACCCCTCCACTTT. This encodes CASSLRSGQQFSYNSPLHF.

The rearrangement links TRBV11-2 to TRBJ2-3; D unclear. Per germline, CDR1 SGHAT and CDR2 FQNNGV. This CDR3 contains 14 residues. V lost 1 base and J lost 2, with 7 bases in between. The CDR3 loop is CASSLAQATDTQYF. The CDR3 region has the DNA TGTGCCAGCAGCTTAGCCCAGGCCACAGATACGCAGTATTTT.

This clone was counted a few times. The CDR3 region is CASSGSSYEQYF. DNA of the CDR3: TGCGCCAGCAGCGGGAGCTCCTACGAGCAGTACTTC. V gene TRBV10-1 combines with J gene TRBJ2-7; D is possibly TRBD2 (6 bases). Germline V gene sequence: CDR1 WNHNN, CDR2 SYGVQD (reference sequence). V lost 6 bases and J 0 bases, leaving 6 bases between the germline ends. The CDR3 length is 12 residues.

This chain joins TRBV19 and TRBJ1-1; D may be TRBD1 (5 bases). There are 14 residues in the CDR3. The germline V gene has CDR1 LNHDA and CDR2 SQIVND (reference sequence). V lost 6 bases to trimming and J lost 0 bases, with 11 bases between them. CDR3 residues: CASRIGGMNTEAFF. The CDR3 DNA is TGTGCCAGTAGAATCGGGGGAATGAACACTGAAGCTTTCTTT.